This T cell receptor beta chain was identified in a study of shared clonotypes between healthy human individuals. Study observations and caveats: Rarefaction demonstrated incomplete sorted-subset sequencing despite large depth.

The assay was immunoSEQ multiplex PCR, and TCRdb's table has in-frame clones only and misses some. The sample yields around 340,000 clones, 70% to 75% seen once. CD45RA-negative memory and CD45RA+ naive subsets were split from the CD4+ cells. This CDR3 spans 17 amino acids. From germline, CDR1 is SGHAT and CDR2 FQNNGV. The V and J ends lost 1 base and 2 bases, in that order; junction bases with no gene match: 6. A word on this clone: Antigen specificity is unknown.

The receptor's source is a man in his thirties or forties in good health. The chain has TRBV11-2 and TRBJ2-5; TRBD2 aligns across 11 bases. Sequences were obtained from memory CD4+ T cells sorted from blood. Regarding subset: CD45RA-negative fraction. The chain's CDR3 is CASSLVPSGRSQETQYF. The CDR3 nucleotides read TGTGCCAGCAGCTTAGTCCCTAGCGGGAGGTCTCAAGAGACCCAGTACTTC. The variable domain in full, completed from reference TRBV11-2 and TRBJ2-5, reads EAGVAQSPRYKIIEKRQSVAFWCNPISGHATLYWYQQILGQGPKLLIQFQNNGVVDDSQLPKDRFSAERLKGVDSTLKIQPAKLEDSAVYLCASSLVPSGRSQETQYFGPGTRLLVL.